The T cell receptor beta chain described here comes from a study of lung T cells in sarcoidosis with Löfgren's syndrome. The junction had 8 bases not matched to a gene; V was cut back by 4 bases and J by 1 base. Germline CDR1 reads MDHEN; CDR2 reads SYDVKM. This CDR3 has 16 residues. This clonotype was seen at least ten times. Each CDR3 protein gets one entry after TCRdb re-called the reads with MiXCR. The repertoire holds about 63,000 distinct CDR3 sequences, with 21% as singletons. The sequence derives from a human donor with sarcoidosis (Löfgren's syndrome or another form), or a control subject (not recorded which). Sequenced input: CD4+ T cells from PBMCs. The chain has TRBV28 and TRBJ2-5, with 8 bases matching TRBD1. CDR3 amino acids: CASSSRTGFFQETQYF. CDR3 bases: TGTGCCAGCAGTTCCCGGACAGGGTTCTTCCAAGAGACCCAGTACTTC.